Included here is one TCR beta chain sequence, with context. The sample is drawn from a study of blood T cell repertoires in COVID-19. CDR1 and CDR2 (germline): MNHEY, SMNVEV (reference sequence). After removal of 0 bases from V and 2 bases from J, the junction contained 6 bases not matched to a gene. This CDR3 has 16 amino acids. In the original workflow: How many nucleated cells were present was estimated from reference gene primer amplification. Libraries were prepared by immunoSEQ multiplex PCR; TCRdb keeps only in-frame clonotypes and omits some of them. Clone size and the V and J calls come from that table; the DNA yielded D and trimming. The top ten hold around 7% of the sample, which has about 190,000 clones, roughly nine tenths seen once.

The clonotype was recovered from a middle-aged man with acute or convalescent COVID-19. The sequenced material came from peripheral blood. This chain connects TRBV27 to TRBJ1-1; 7 positions agree with TRBD1. The CDR3 DNA is TGTGCCAGCAGTTTATCTTGGGGGGACAGAAACACTGAAGCTTTCTTT. It encodes CASSLSWGDRNTEAFF.